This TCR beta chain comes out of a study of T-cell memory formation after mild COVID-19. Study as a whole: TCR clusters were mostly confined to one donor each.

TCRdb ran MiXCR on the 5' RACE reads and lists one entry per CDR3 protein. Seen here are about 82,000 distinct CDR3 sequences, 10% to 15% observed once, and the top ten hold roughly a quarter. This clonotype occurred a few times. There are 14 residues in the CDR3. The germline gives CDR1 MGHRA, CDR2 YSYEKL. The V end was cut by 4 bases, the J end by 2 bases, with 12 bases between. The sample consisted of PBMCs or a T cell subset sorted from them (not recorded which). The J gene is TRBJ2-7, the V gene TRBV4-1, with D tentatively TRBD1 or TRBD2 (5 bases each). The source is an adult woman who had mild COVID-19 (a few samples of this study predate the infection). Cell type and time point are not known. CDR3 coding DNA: TGCGCCAGCAGCCCCCGGGACCTCACCTACGAGCAGTACTTC. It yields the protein CASSPRDLTYEQYF.